This TCR beta chain stems from a study of blood T cells in healthy people across ages. Overall study findings and caveats: CMV status of donors was unknown, possibly confounding expanded clonotype changes. TCR beta diversity per million T cells fell roughly linearly with age.

Germline CDR1 and CDR2: SEHNR and FQNEAQ (reference sequence). This CDR3 contains 12 residues. Donor samples were obtained from healthy Caucasian individuals from Russia, aged roughly 6 to 95. To note about this clonotype: As yet, its antigen is unknown. Its ends do not fully match the called genes, so a read error is possible.

Primers used in a second PCR of about 6 to 11 cycles were a sample-barcoded 5' primer and a J-beta primer mix. A template-switch adaptor that had 12 random nucleotides put a tag on each cDNA molecule. TCRdb passed the 5' RACE reads through MiXCR, listing each CDR3 protein once. This table holds around 900,000 distinct CDR3 sequences, around 28% found once. This clonotype originated in an elderly woman in good health. The sample taken for sequencing was blood. The chain carries TRBV7-9 and TRBJ2-1; D ambiguous. This CDR3 is CATSPNRREQFF. DNA of the CDR3: TGTGCCACCAGCCCCAACCGCCGTGAGCAGTTCTTC.